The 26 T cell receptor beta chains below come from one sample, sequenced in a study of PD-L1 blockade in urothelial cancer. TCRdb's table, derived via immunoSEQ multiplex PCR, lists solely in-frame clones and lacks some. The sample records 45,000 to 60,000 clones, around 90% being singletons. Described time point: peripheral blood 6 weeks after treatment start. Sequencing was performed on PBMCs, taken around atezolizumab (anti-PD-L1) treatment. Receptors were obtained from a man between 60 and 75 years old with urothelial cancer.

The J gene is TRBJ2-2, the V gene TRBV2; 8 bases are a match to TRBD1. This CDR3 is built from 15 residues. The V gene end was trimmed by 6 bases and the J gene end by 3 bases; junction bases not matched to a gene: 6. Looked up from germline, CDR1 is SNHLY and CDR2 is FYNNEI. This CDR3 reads CASRETGADTGELFF. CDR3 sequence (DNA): TGTGCCAGCAGGGAGACAGGGGCGGACACCGGGGAGCTGTTTTTT.

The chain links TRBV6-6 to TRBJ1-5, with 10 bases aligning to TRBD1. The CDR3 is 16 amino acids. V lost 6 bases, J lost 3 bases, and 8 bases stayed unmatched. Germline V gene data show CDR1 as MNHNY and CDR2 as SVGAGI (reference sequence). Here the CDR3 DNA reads TGTGCCAGCAGCCCGGGACAGGGGCTTGACAATCAGCCCCAGCATTTT. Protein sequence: CASSPGQGLDNQPQHF.

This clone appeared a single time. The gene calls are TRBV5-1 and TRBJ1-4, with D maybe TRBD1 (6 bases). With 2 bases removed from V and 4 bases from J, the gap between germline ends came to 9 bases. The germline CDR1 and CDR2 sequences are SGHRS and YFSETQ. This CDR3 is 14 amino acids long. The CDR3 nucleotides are TGCGCCAGCAGCTTAGCAGGGGATAATGAAAAACTGTTTTTT. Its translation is CASSLAGDNEKLFF.

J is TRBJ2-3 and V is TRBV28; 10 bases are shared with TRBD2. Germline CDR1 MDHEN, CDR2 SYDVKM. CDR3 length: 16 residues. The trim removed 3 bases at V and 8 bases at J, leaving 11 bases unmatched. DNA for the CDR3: TGTGCCAGCAGTTTGAACCCCGGGACTAGCGTTGGTACGCAGTATTTT. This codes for CASSLNPGTSVGTQYF.

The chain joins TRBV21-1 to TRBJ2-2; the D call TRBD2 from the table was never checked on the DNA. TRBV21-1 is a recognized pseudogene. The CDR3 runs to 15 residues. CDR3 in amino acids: CASTDPGLSTGELFF. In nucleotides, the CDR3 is TGTGCCAGCACGGATCCGGGACTATCCACCGGGGAGCTGTTTTTT.

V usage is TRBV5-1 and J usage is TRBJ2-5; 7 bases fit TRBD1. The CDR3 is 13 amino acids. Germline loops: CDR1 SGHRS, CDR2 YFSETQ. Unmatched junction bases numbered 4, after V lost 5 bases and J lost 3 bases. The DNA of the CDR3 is TGCGCCAGCAGATACGGGACAGAAGAGACCCAGTACTTC. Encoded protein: CASRYGTEETQYF.

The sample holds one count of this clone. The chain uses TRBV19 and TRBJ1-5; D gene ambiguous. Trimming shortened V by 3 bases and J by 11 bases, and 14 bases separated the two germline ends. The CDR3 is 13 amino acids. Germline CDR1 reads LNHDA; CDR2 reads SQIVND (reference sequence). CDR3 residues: CASSIQLEAAQHF. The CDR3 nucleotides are TGTGCCAGTAGTATTCAGTTGGAAGCGGCCCAGCATTTT.

The DNA for the CDR3 is TGCGCCAGCAGCCAACTGGGACTAGGAAAAGATACGCAGTATTTT. Amino acid sequence: CASSQLGLGKDTQYF. The rearrangement links TRBV4-1 to TRBJ2-3; 8 bases match TRBD2. CDR3 length equals 15 residues. Looked up from germline, CDR1 is MGHRA and CDR2 is YSYEKL. Unmatched junction bases numbered 6, after V lost 2 bases and J lost 5 bases.

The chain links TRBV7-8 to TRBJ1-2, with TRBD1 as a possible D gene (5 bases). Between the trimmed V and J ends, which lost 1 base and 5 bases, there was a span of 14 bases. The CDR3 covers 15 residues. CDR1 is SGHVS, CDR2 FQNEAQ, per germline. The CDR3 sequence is CASSLDMTVDYGYTF. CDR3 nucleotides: TGTGCCAGCAGCTTAGATATGACAGTAGATTATGGCTACACCTTC.

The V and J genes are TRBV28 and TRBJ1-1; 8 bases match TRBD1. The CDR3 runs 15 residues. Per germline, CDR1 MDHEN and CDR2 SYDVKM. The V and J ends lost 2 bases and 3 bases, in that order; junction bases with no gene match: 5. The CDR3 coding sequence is TGTGCCAGCAGTTTAGACCGGGACAGGTACACTGAAGCTTTCTTT. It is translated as CASSLDRDRYTEAFF. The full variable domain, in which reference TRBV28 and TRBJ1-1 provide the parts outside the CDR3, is DVKVTQSSRYLVKRTGEKVFLECVQDMDHENMFWYRQDPGLGLRLIYFSYDVKMKEKGDIPEGYSVSREKKERFSLILESASTNQTSMYLCASSLDRDRYTEAFFGQGTRLTVV.

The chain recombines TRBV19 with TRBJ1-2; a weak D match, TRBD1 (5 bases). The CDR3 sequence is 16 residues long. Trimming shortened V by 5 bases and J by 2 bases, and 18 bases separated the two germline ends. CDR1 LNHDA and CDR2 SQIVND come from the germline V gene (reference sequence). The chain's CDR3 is CASSSSGVRGNYGYTF. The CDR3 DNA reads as TGTGCCAGTAGTTCCTCGGGGGTTCGGGGAAACTATGGCTACACCTTC.

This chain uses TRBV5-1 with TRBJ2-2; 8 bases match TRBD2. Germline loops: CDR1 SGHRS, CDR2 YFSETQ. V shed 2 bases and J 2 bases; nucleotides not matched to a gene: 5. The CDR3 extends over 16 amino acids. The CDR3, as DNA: TGCGCCAGCAGCTTTATAAGCGGGAGCAACACCGGGGAGCTGTTTTTT. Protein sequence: CASSFISGSNTGELFF.

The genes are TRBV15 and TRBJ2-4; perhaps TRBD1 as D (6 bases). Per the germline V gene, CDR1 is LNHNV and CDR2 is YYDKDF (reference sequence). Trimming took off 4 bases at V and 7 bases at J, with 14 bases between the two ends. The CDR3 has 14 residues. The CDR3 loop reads CATSKEQGSNIQYF. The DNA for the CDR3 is TGTGCCACCAGCAAGGAACAGGGCAGTAACATTCAGTACTTC.

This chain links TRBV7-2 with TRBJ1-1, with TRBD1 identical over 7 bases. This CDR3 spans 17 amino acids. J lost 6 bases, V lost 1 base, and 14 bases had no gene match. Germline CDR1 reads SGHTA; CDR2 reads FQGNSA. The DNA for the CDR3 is TGTGCCAGCAGCTTAGTGGTGGCAAGGGGGCGATTCTCTGAAGCTTTCTTT. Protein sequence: CASSLVVARGRFSEAFF. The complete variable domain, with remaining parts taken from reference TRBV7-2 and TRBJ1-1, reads GAGVSQSPSNKVTEKGKDVELRCDPISGHTALYWYRQSLGQGLEFLIYFQGNSAPDKSGLPSDRFSAERTGGSVSTLTIQRTQQEDSAVYLCASSLVVARGRFSEAFFGQGTRLTVV.

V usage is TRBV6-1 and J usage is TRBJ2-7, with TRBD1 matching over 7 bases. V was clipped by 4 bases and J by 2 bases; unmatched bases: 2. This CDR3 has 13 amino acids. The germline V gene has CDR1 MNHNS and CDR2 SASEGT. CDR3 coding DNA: TGTGCCAGCAGTGTGACAGGGCCCTACGAGCAGTACTTC. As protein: CASSVTGPYEQYF.

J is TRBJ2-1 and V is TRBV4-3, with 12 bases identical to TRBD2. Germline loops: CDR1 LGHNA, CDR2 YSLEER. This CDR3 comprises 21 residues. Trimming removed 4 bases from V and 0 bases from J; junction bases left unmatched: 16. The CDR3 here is CASSRLRTGLAGSSSYNEQFF. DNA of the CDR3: TGCGCCAGCAGCCGCCTAAGGACGGGACTAGCGGGTAGTAGCTCCTACAATGAGCAGTTCTTC.

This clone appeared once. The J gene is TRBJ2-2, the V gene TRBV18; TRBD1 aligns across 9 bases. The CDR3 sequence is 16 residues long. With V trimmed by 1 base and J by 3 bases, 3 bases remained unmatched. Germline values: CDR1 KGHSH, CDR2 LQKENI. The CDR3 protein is CASSPLGQGYTGELFF. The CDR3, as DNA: TGTGCCAGCTCACCACTGGGACAGGGCTACACCGGGGAGCTGTTTTTT. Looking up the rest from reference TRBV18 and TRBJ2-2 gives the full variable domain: NAGVMQNPRHLVRRRGQEARLRCSPMKGHSHVYWYRQLPEEGLKFMVYLQKENIIDESGMPKERFSAEFPKEGPSILRIQQVVRGDSAAYFCASSPLGQGYTGELFFGEGSRLTVL.

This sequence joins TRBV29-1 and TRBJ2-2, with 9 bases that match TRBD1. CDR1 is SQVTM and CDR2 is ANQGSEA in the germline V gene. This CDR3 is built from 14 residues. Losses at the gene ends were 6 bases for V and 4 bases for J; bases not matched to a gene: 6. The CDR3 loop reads CSVQGAERTGELFF. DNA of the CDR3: TGCAGCGTACAGGGGGCGGAACGCACCGGGGAGCTGTTTTTT.

CDR3 sequence (DNA): TGCGCCAGCAGTGATGGTAGCGGCACCTACGAGCAGTACTTC. Protein sequence: CASSDGSGTYEQYF. The J gene is TRBJ2-7, the V gene TRBV10-2; weak D call: TRBD2 (6 bases). The V and J ends lost 3 bases and 2 bases respectively, with 11 bases between them. This CDR3 is built from 14 residues. Per the germline V gene, CDR1 is WSHSY and CDR2 is SAAADI.

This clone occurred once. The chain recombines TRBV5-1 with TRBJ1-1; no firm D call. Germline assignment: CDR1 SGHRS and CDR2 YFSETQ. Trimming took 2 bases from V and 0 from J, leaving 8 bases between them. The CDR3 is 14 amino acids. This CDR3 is CASSLTPMNTEAFF. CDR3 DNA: TGCGCCAGCAGCTTAACACCCATGAACACTGAAGCTTTCTTT.

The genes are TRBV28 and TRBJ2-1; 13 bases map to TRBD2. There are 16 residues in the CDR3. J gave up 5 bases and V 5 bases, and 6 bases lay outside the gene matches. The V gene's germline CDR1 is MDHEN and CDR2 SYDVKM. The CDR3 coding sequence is TGTGCCAGCAGTCCACTAGCGGGAGGGAGGAACAATGAGCAGTTCTTC. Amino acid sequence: CASSPLAGGRNNEQFF.

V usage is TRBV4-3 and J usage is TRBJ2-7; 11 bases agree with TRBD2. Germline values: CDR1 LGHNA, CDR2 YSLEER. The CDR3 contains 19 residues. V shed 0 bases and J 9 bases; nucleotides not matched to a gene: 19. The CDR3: CASSQDLSSGRKGLGRQYF. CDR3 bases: TGCGCCAGCAGCCAAGATTTGTCTAGCGGGAGGAAGGGGTTGGGAAGGCAGTACTTC.

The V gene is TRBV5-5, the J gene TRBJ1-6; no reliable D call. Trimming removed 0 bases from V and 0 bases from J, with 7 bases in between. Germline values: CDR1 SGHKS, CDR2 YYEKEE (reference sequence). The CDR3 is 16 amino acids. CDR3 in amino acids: CASSLAGSSYNSPLHF. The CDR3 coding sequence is TGTGCCAGCAGCTTGGCGGGGAGCTCCTATAATTCACCCCTCCACTTT.

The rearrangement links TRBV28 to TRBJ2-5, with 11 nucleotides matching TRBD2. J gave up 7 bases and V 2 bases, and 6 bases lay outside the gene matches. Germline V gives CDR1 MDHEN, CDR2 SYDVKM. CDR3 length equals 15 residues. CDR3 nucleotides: TGTGCCAGCAGTTTACTCCCGACTAGCGGGGCGACCCAGTACTTC. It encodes CASSLLPTSGATQYF.

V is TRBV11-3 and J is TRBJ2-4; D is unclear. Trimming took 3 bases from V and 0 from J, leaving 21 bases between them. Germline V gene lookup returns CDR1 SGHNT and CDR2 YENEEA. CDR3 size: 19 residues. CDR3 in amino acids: CASSLGRRPQLLAKNIQYF. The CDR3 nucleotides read TGTGCCAGCAGCTTGGGCCGGCGACCACAATTACTAGCCAAAAACATTCAGTACTTC.

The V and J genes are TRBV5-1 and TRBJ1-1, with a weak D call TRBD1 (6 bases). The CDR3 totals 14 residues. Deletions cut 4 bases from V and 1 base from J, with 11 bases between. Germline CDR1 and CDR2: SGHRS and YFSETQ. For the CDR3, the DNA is TGCGCCAGCAGCCCCTCGACAGGGAACACTGAAGCTTTCTTT. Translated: CASSPSTGNTEAFF.